The T cell receptor (beta chain) under discussion was sequenced for a study of cytomegalovirus exposure and HLA in healthy donors. Overall study results and limits: The presence/absence work took it that sequencing depth was about the same across donors.

Notes on this clone: The antigen is unknown.

The PCR contained 60 Vbeta and 13 Jbeta primers. Clones were sequenced by immunoSEQ multiplex PCR, and TCRdb holds only the in-frame ones, with some missing. In the table there are roughly 120,000 clones, 81% of which are singletons. Germline loops: CDR1 SSHAT, CDR2 FNYEAQ (reference sequence). Deletions cut 2 bases from V and 2 bases from J, with 10 bases between. The CDR3 runs to 15 residues. Sequencing used PBMCs. This sequence originates from a woman aged 30 to 39 in good health and CMV-seronegative. The genes are TRBV7-7 and TRBJ2-1; D call uncertain. The CDR3 DNA sequence: TGTGCCAGCAGCTTATCGAGCGAGGCCTACAATGAGCAGTTCTTC. Translated: CASSLSSEAYNEQFF.